This T cell receptor (beta chain) was identified in a study of T cells in Graves' hyperthyroidism and ophthalmopathy. This clonotype was detected ten times or more. Exclusion of patients followed from uncontrolled infection, other autoimmune disease, pregnancy or lactation. Fresh peripheral blood, roughly 9.8 ml of it, supplied the PBMCs. The CDR3 sequence is 15 residues long. Germline CDR1 MNHNS, CDR2 SASEGT. V lost 5 bases to trimming and J lost 1 base; unmatched junction nucleotides: 8. Amplification targeted TCR beta CDR3 regions from RNA transcripts. TCR CDR3 underwent first-round RT-PCR with the HTBI primer set. TCRdb passed the multiplex PCR reads through MiXCR, listing each CDR3 protein once. The sample lists about 400,000 distinct CDR3 sequences, more than 12% occurring once.

The receptor's source is a woman in her thirties with Graves' ophthalmopathy. Specimen: blood. The chain joins TRBV6-1 to TRBJ2-7; TRBD1 agrees at 7 bases. In DNA form, the CDR3 reads TGTGCCAGCAGTTGGGGGACAGAGTCGTCCTACGAGCAGTACTTC. Its translation: CASSWGTESSYEQYF.